These 7 T cell receptor beta chains were sequenced from one sample in a study of blood T cell repertoires in COVID-19. The method was immunoSEQ multiplex PCR; TCRdb's version includes in-frame clones alone and lacks a portion of them. The table has hundreds of thousands of clones, roughly 89% seen once. The sequenced sample was peripheral blood. The source is a woman aged 50 to 60 with COVID-19, enrolled during active disease.

For this clone: Its ends do not fully match the called genes, so a read error is possible. The rearrangement uses TRBV30 and TRBJ1-2; 8 bases map to TRBD1. Germline CDR1 reads GTSNPN; CDR2 reads SVGIG (reference sequence). There are 11 residues in the CDR3. CDR3 sequence: CAWMGQVFIHF. The CDR3 DNA reads as TGTGCCTGGATGGGACAGGTCTTTATACACTTC. The entire variable domain, with the rest obtained from reference TRBV30 and TRBJ1-2, is as follows: SQTIHQWPATLVQPVGSPLSLECTVEGTSNPNLYWYRQAAGRGLQLLFYSVGIGQISSEVPQNLSASRPQDRQFILSSKKLLLSDSGFYLCAWMGQVFIHFGSGTRLTVV.

The gene calls are TRBV30 and TRBJ2-5; 9 nucleotides match TRBD1. Germline trimming cut 3 bases from V and 5 bases from J; bases unmatched to any gene: 10. The CDR3 consists of 15 residues. Germline V gene lookup returns CDR1 GTSNPN and CDR2 SVGIG (reference sequence). The CDR3 DNA sequence: TGTGCCTGGAGCCAAAAGGGGACAGGGATGGAGACCCAGTACTTC. It translates to CAWSQKGTGMETQYF.

The chain combines TRBV7-8 with TRBJ1-2; 7 positions agree with TRBD1. Germline V gives CDR1 SGHVS, CDR2 FQNEAQ. CDR3 length equals 17 residues. Trimming cost V 5 bases and J 8 bases; bases outside gene matches: 20. CDR3 sequence: CASSRAGIRRQGNGYTF. CDR3 in DNA: TGTGCCAGCAGCCGCGCGGGTATAAGGAGACAGGGAAACGGCTACACCTTC. Full variable domain (missing parts from reference TRBV7-8 and TRBJ1-2): GAGVSQSPRYKVAKRGQDVALRCDPISGHVSLFWYQQALGQGPEFLTYFQNEAQLDKSGLPSDRFFAERPEGSVSTLKIQRTQQEDSAVYLCASSRAGIRRQGNGYTFGSGTRLTVV.

The J gene is TRBJ2-5, the V gene TRBV5-6, with TRBD2 as a possible D gene (7 bases). CDR1 and CDR2 (germline): SGHDT, YYEEEE. The CDR3 runs to 15 residues. The V gene lost 3 bases and the J gene lost 7 bases, with 19 bases spanning the gap. Here the CDR3 DNA reads TGTGCCAGCAGCTATCCCACGGGGGGCCTTTGGACCCAGTACTTC. It encodes CASSYPTGGLWTQYF.

This clone has only one observation. The rearrangement joins TRBV5-6 to TRBJ2-3, with 8 bases aligning to TRBD1. The CDR3 covers 15 residues. The V gene's germline CDR1 is SGHDT and CDR2 YYEEEE. V lost 4 bases to trimming and J lost 2 bases; unmatched junction nucleotides: 6. The CDR3 DNA sequence: TGTGCCAGCAGCCTACCGGGACAGGACACAGATACGCAGTATTTT. Residues: CASSLPGQDTDTQYF. The full variable domain, completed using reference TRBV5-6 and TRBJ2-3, is DAGVTQSPTHLIKTRGQQVTLRCSPKSGHDTVSWYQQALGQGPQFIFQYYEEEERQRGNFPDRFSGHQFPNYSSELNVNALLLGDSALYLCASSLPGQDTDTQYFGPGTRLTVL.

A single count supports this clone. This sequence joins TRBV30 and TRBJ2-5; TRBD1 agrees at 9 bases. CDR3 size: 14 residues. The J segment lost 5 bases and the V segment lost 4 bases, leaving 8 bases of the junction unmatched. CDR1 and CDR2 (germline): GTSNPN, SVGIG (reference sequence). The CDR3 DNA follows: TGTGCCTGGACGGGGGGACAGGGAGGGGAGACCCAGTACTTC. Translating gives CAWTGGQGGETQYF.

This chain connects TRBV20-1 to TRBJ1-5; D is unresolved. Germline CDR1 reads DFQATT; CDR2 reads SNEGSKA (reference sequence). The V gene lost 8 bases and the J gene lost 7 bases, with 12 bases spanning the gap. CDR3 length: 11 residues. The CDR3 loop reads CSPKVRQPQHF. CDR3 nucleotides: TGCAGTCCGAAAGTACGGCAGCCCCAGCATTTT.